Listed below are T cell receptor beta chains from one sample, sequenced in a study of shared clonotypes between healthy human individuals. Some clones are missing from TCRdb's copy, which holds only in-frame ones; the method was immunoSEQ multiplex PCR. Here the sample spans hundreds of thousands of clones, approximately 95% being singletons. The sample was naive CD8+ T cells sorted from blood. The origin of the receptors is a woman aged 30 to 39 in good health. Both conserved end residues are part of each CDR3. D genes are given only for firm matches.

J gene: TRBJ2-7; V gene: TRBV10-3; D gene: .; CDR3 length: 13; CDR3 protein: CAIWGGPLIEQYF
J gene: TRBJ1-1; V gene: TRBV28; D gene: TRBD1; CDR3 length: 16; CDR3 protein: CASSPLEGATNTEAFF
J gene: TRBJ2-3; V gene: TRBV27; D gene: TRBD2; CDR3 length: 15; CDR3 protein: CASSSGTSGVDTQYF
J gene: TRBJ2-7; V gene: TRBV28; D gene: TRBD1; CDR3 length: 13; CDR3 protein: CASIRTGEYEQYF
J gene: TRBJ2-7; V gene: TRBV4-1; D gene: .; CDR3 length: 15; CDR3 protein: CASSLLQGTSYEQYF
J gene: TRBJ2-7; V gene: TRBV6-6; D gene: TRBD2; CDR3 length: 12; CDR3 protein: CASRGLVDEQYF
J gene: TRBJ1-1; V gene: TRBV27; D gene: .; CDR3 length: 14; CDR3 protein: CASSLGGRGTEAFF
J gene: TRBJ2-2; V gene: TRBV5-5; D gene: .; CDR3 length: 14; CDR3 protein: CASSPGQTTGELFF
J gene: .; V gene: TRBV19; D gene: .; CDR3 length: 13; CDR3 protein: CASSIGLAYEQYF
J gene: TRBJ2-7; V gene: TRBV6-1; D gene: TRBD1; CDR3 length: 16; CDR3 protein: CASSVDRDRGSYEQYF
J gene: TRBJ2-7; V gene: TRBV6-5; D gene: .; CDR3 length: 16; CDR3 protein: CASSYSGSRQTYEQYF
J gene: TRBJ1-5; V gene: TRBV4-2; D gene: .; CDR3 length: 15; CDR3 protein: CASSQETASAQPQHF
J gene: TRBJ1-4; V gene: TRBV28; D gene: .; CDR3 length: 15; CDR3 protein: CASSSLGATNEKLFF
J gene: TRBJ1-2; V gene: TRBV13; D gene: TRBD1; CDR3 length: 13; CDR3 protein: CASSEGQIYGYTF
J gene: .; V gene: TRBV7-8; D gene: TRBD1; CDR3 length: 14; CDR3 protein: CASSLYRGSYEQYF
J gene: TRBJ1-2; V gene: TRBV4-1; D gene: TRBD1; CDR3 length: 14; CDR3 protein: CASSPTTGGDGYTF
J gene: TRBJ2-7; V gene: TRBV20-1; D gene: .; CDR3 length: 11; CDR3 protein: CSDGWPYEQYF
J gene: TRBJ2-7; V gene: TRBV6-5; D gene: .; CDR3 length: 13; CDR3 protein: CASRLGEYAEQYF
J gene: TRBJ2-1; V gene: TRBV2; D gene: .; CDR3 length: 11; CDR3 protein: CASSDYNEQFF
J gene: TRBJ1-1; V gene: TRBV27; D gene: .; CDR3 length: 13; CDR3 protein: CASSRGPSTEAFF
J gene: TRBJ1-1; V gene: TRBV19; D gene: .; CDR3 length: 14; CDR3 protein: CASRIRDMNTEAFF
J gene: TRBJ2-7; V gene: TRBV21-1; D gene: .; CDR3 length: 18; CDR3 protein: CASSPKTASGRADWEQYF
J gene: TRBJ2-7; V gene: TRBV29-1; D gene: .; CDR3 length: 11; CDR3 protein: CSVGRDGEQYF
J gene: TRBJ2-7; V gene: TRBV7-9; D gene: TRBD1; CDR3 length: 14; CDR3 protein: CASSSGQGVGEQYF
J gene: TRBJ2-7; V gene: TRBV6-6; D gene: TRBD2; CDR3 length: 15; CDR3 protein: CASSLSRDYSYEQYF
J gene: TRBJ2-7; V gene: TRBV9; D gene: .; CDR3 length: 13; CDR3 protein: CASSVGNSYEQYF
J gene: TRBJ2-3; V gene: TRBV5-1; D gene: TRBD2; CDR3 length: 15; CDR3 protein: CASSGGTSGGDTQYF
J gene: TRBJ1-5; V gene: TRBV28; D gene: .; CDR3 length: 15; CDR3 protein: CASTSDSIGNQPQHF
J gene: TRBJ1-4; V gene: TRBV6-5; D gene: .; CDR3 length: 12; CDR3 protein: CASGGIIEKLFF
J gene: TRBJ1-1; V gene: TRBV29-1; D gene: .; CDR3 length: 15; CDR3 protein: CSVSGSLEWTTEAFF
J gene: TRBJ2-7; V gene: TRBV19; D gene: .; CDR3 length: 11; CDR3 protein: CASTTGNEQYF
J gene: TRBJ2-7; V gene: TRBV7-9; D gene: .; CDR3 length: 14; CDR3 protein: CASSSRASPYEQYF
J gene: TRBJ2-2; V gene: TRBV13; D gene: TRBD2; CDR3 length: 17; CDR3 protein: CASSFALAGEGTGELFF
J gene: TRBJ1-2; V gene: TRBV19; D gene: .; CDR3 length: 10; CDR3 protein: CASRGYGYTF
J gene: TRBJ1-1; V gene: TRBV30; D gene: TRBD1; CDR3 length: 16; CDR3 protein: CAWRGGTGGMNTEAFF
J gene: TRBJ2-2; V gene: TRBV7-2; D gene: TRBD1; CDR3 length: 17; CDR3 protein: CASSLQGLWKGTGELFF
J gene: TRBJ1-1; V gene: TRBV27; D gene: .; CDR3 length: 14; CDR3 protein: CASSTWGLGAEAFF
J gene: TRBJ2-4; V gene: TRBV29-1; D gene: TRBD1; CDR3 length: 12; CDR3 protein: CSGGQGKNIQYF
J gene: TRBJ2-1; V gene: TRBV25-1; D gene: .; CDR3 length: 16; CDR3 protein: CASSEYPDGVYNEQFF
J gene: TRBJ2-7; V gene: TRBV5-6; D gene: TRBD2; CDR3 length: 14; CDR3 protein: CASSLSAGAYEQYF